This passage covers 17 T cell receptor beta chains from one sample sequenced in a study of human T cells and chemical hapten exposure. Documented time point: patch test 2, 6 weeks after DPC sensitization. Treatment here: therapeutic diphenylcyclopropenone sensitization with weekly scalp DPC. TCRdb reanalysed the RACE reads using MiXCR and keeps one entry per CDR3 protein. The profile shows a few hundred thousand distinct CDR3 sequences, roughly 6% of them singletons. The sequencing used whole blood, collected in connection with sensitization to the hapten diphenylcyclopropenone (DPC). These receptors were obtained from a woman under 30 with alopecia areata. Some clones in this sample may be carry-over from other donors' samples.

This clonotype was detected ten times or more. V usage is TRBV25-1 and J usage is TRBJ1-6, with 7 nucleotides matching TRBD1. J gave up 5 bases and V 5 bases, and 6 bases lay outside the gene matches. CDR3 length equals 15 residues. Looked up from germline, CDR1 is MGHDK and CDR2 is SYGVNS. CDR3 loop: CASSQQGTDNSPLHF. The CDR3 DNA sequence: TGTGCCAGCAGTCAACAGGGGACCGATAATTCACCCCTCCACTTT.

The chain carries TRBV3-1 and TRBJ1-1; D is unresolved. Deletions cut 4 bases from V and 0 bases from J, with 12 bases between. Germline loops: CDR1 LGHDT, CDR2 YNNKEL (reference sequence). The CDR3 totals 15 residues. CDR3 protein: CASSPTGVMNTEAFF. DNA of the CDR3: TGTGCCAGCAGCCCGACGGGTGTCATGAACACTGAAGCTTTCTTT.

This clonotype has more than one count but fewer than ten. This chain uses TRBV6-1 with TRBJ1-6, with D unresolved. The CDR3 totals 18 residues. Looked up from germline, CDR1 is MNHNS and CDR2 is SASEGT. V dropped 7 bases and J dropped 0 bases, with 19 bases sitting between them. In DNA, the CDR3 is TGTGCCAGCACCACCCCGCGCGGAGGGAGCTCCTATAATTCACCCCTCCACTTT. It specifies CASTTPRGGSSYNSPLHF.

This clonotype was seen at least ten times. This chain's CDR3 is CASSQEKTAMNTEAFF. CDR3 in DNA: TGCGCCAGCAGCCAAGAAAAAACGGCCATGAACACTGAAGCTTTCTTT. The gene calls are TRBV4-3 and TRBJ1-1; D is unresolved. Germline CDR1 reads LGHNA; CDR2 reads YSLEER. The CDR3 is made up of 16 amino acids. V lost 0 bases and J lost 0, with 11 bases in between.

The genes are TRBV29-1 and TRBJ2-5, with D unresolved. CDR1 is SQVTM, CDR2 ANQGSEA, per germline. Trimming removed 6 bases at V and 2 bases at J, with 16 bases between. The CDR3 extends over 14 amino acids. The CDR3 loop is CSVGPPGPQETQYF. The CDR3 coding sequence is TGCAGCGTCGGACCACCAGGCCCTCAAGAGACCCAGTACTTC.

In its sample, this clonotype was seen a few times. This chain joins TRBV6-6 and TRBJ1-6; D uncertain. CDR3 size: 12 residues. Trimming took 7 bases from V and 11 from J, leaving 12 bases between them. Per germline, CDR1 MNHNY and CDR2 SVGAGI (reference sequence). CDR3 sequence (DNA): TGTGCCAGCACTATTACCCCAGCACCCCTCCACTTT. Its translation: CASTITPAPLHF.

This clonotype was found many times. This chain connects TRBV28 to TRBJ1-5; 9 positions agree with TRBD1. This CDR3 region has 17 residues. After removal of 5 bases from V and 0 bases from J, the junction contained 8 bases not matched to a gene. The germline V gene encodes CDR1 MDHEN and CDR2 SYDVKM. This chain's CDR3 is CASSTGTGIDSNQPQHF. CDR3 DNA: TGTGCCAGCAGTACCGGGACAGGGATCGATAGCAATCAGCCCCAGCATTTT.

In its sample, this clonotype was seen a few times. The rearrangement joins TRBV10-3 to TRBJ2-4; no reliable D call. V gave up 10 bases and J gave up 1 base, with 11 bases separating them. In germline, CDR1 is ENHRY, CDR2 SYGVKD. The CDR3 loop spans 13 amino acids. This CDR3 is CATRVGAKNIQYF. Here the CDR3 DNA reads TGTGCCACCCGAGTGGGTGCCAAAAACATTCAGTACTTC.

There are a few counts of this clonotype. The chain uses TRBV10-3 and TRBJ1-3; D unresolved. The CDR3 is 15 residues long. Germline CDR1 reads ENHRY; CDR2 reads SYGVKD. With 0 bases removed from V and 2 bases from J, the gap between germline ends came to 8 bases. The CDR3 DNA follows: TGTGCCATCAGTGAGTCGAGTGCGGCTGGAAACACCATATATTTT. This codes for CAISESSAAGNTIYF.

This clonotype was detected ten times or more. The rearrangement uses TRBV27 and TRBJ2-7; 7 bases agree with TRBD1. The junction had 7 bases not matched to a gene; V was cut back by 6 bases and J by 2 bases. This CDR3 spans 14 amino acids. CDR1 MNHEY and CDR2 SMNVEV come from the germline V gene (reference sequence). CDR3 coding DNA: TGTGCCAGCAGCAATCGGGACAGCCCCTACGAGCAGTACTTC. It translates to CASSNRDSPYEQYF.

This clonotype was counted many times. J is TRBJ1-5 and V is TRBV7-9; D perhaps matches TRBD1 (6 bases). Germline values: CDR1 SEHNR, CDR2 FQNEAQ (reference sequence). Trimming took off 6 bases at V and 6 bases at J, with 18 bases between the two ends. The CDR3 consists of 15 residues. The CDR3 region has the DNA TGTGCCAGCAGTTCGACAGGCCTCGGGGGTCAGCCCCAGCATTTT. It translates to CASSSTGLGGQPQHF.

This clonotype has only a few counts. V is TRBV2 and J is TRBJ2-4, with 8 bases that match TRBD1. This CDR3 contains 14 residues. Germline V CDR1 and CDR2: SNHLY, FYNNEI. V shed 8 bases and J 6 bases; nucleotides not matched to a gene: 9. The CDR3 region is CASFQNTGGNIQYF. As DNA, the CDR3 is TGTGCCAGCTTTCAGAATACAGGGGGAAACATTCAGTACTTC.

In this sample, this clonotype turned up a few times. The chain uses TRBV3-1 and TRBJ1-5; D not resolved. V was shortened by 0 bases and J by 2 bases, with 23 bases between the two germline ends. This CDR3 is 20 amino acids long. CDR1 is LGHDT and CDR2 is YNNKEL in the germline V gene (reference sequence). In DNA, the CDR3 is TGTGCCAGCAGCCAAGAGGGAGAACATCCTACTTGGATCGGCAATCAGCCCCAGCATTTT. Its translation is CASSQEGEHPTWIGNQPQHF.

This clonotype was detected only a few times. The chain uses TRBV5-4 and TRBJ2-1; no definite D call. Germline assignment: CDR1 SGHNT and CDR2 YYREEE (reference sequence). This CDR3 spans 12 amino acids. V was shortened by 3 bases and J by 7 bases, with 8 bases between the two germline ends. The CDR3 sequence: CASSSAGNEQFF. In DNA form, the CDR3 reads TGTGCCAGCAGCTCCGCCGGTAATGAGCAGTTCTTC. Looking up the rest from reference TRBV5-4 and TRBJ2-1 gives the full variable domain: ETGVTQSPTHLIKTRGQQVTLRCSSQSGHNTVSWYQQALGQGPQFIFQYYREEENGRGNFPPRFSGLQFPNYSSELNVNALELDDSALYLCASSSAGNEQFFGPGTRLTVL.

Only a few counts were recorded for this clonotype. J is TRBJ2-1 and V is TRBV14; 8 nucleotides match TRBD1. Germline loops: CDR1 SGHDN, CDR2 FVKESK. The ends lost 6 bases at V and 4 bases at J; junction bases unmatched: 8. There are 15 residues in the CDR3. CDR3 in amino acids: CASRPLRGRYNEQFF. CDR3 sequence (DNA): TGTGCCAGCAGACCCCTCAGGGGGCGATACAATGAGCAGTTCTTC.

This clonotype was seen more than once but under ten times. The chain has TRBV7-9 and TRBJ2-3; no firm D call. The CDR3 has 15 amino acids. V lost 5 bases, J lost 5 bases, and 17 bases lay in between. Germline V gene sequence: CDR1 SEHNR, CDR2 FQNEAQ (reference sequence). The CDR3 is CASSLTSGFGDTQYF. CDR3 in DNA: TGTGCCAGCAGCCTTACGTCTGGGTTTGGAGATACGCAGTATTTT.

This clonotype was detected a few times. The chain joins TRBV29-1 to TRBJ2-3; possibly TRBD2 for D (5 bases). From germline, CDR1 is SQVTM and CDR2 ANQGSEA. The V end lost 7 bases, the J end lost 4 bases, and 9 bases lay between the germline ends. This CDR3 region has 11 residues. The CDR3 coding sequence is TGCAGCGGTGCGGAGGCAGATACGCAGTATTTT. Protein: CSGAEADTQYF.